These 11 T cell receptor beta chains share one sample of origin, sequenced in a study of blood T cell repertoires in COVID-19 (dated by TCRdb to the early 2020s). The library was generated by the immunoSEQ multiplex PCR assay. This is the immuneACCESS table as TCRdb keeps it, with only in-frame sequences that have V and J called. A part of the clones is gone; compared with another copy, unresolved V genes explain less than half, and the rest is unexplained. The table for this sample lists some 240,000 clones; around 81% of them were counted only once. The ten largest clones capture approximately 6.6% of the sample. The sequencing input was peripheral blood. Receptors originate from an older woman with acute or convalescent COVID-19.

The V call is TRBV2, the J call TRBJ1-2; D not resolved. The germline CDR1 and CDR2 sequences are SNHLY and FYNNEI. V was cut by 4 bases and J by 7 bases, with 19 bases left in between. This CDR3 is 15 amino acids long. This CDR3 reads CASSVSGQGSGGYTF. As DNA, the CDR3 is TGTGCCAGCAGTGTTAGCGGCCAAGGGTCGGGTGGCTACACCTTC.

J is TRBJ1-1 and V is TRBV11-3; 11 nucleotides line up with TRBD1. V was pared by 5 bases and J by 1 base, with 3 bases of the junction left unmatched. The CDR3 has 15 amino acids. The germline V gene has CDR1 SGHNT and CDR2 YENEEA. CDR3 region: CASSDGTGGNTEAFF. As DNA, the CDR3 is TGTGCCAGCAGCGACGGGACAGGGGGGAACACTGAAGCTTTCTTT.

The chain has TRBV2 and TRBJ2-3; 7 bases match TRBD2. CDR1 is SNHLY, CDR2 FYNNEI, per germline. Germline trimming cut 4 bases from V and 1 base from J; bases unmatched to any gene: 5. CDR3 length: 15 residues. CDR3 DNA: TGTGCCAGCAGTGTCGCTGGGGGGGGCACAGATACGCAGTATTTT. Its translation is CASSVAGGGTDTQYF.

This chain links TRBV5-1 with TRBJ1-4; the match to TRBD1 covers 11 bases. V was clipped by 5 bases and J by 8 bases; unmatched bases: 5. CDR1 is SGHRS, CDR2 YFSETQ, per germline. CDR3 length: 14 residues. The CDR3 DNA reads TGCGCCAGCAGGCCCGGGACAGGGGGGGAAAAACTGTTTTTT. It yields the protein CASRPGTGGEKLFF.

V usage is TRBV7-3 and J usage is TRBJ2-2; 8 positions match TRBD1. Germline CDR1 is SGHTA and CDR2 is FQGTGA. The CDR3 spans 15 residues. V trimming: 5 bases; J trimming: 6 bases; junction bases outside the gene matches: 8. The CDR3 here is CASSLGLQGAGELFF. In DNA, the CDR3 is TGTGCCAGCAGCCTTGGGTTACAGGGGGCCGGGGAGCTGTTTTTT.

The CDR3 reads CASSFPGTDTQYF. The CDR3 DNA is TGTGCCAGCAGCTTTCCAGGCACAGATACGCAGTATTTT. The V gene is TRBV7-8, the J gene TRBJ2-3; unclear D gene. CDR3 length: 13 residues. The V gene's germline CDR1 is SGHVS and CDR2 FQNEAQ. V was cut by 3 bases and J by 1 base, with 5 bases left in between.

The genes are TRBV30 and TRBJ2-7; unclear D gene. Germline V gene data show CDR1 as GTSNPN and CDR2 as SVGIG (reference sequence). V was pared by 0 bases and J by 3 bases, with 9 bases between. This CDR3 is 13 amino acids long. CDR3 protein: CAWSVERFYEQYF. CDR3 sequence (DNA): TGTGCCTGGAGTGTTGAACGGTTCTACGAGCAGTACTTC.

The chain uses TRBV9 and TRBJ1-4, with TRBD1 as a possible D gene (5 bases). The CDR3 is made up of 16 amino acids. V was clipped by 0 bases and J by 6 bases, with 15 bases between them. Germline values: CDR1 SGDLS, CDR2 YYNGEE. Here the CDR3 reads CASSVEGGVNYEKLFF. The CDR3, as DNA: TGTGCCAGCAGCGTAGAAGGAGGGGTGAACTATGAAAAACTGTTTTTT.

The chain joins TRBV6-6 to TRBJ2-7; 8 bases are a match to TRBD2. Per the germline V gene, CDR1 is MNHNY and CDR2 is SVGAGI (reference sequence). This CDR3 contains 16 residues. Unmatched junction bases numbered 5, after V lost 0 bases and J lost 1 base. CDR3 residues: CASSYSRGGPSYEQYF. The CDR3 DNA reads as TGTGCCAGCAGTTACTCGCGCGGGGGGCCGTCCTACGAGCAGTACTTC.

This chain links TRBV3-1 (or the pseudogene TRBV3-2) with TRBJ1-2, with D unclear. The CDR3 is made up of 14 amino acids. V dropped 6 bases and J dropped 6 bases, with 17 bases sitting between them. Looked up from germline, CDR1 is LGHDT and CDR2 is YNNKEL (reference sequence). CDR3 DNA: TGTGCCAGCAGGGATGAGGGCTCGGAGGATGGCTACACCTTC. Residues: CASRDEGSEDGYTF.

This chain links TRBV3-1 (or the pseudogene TRBV3-2) with TRBJ2-5, with D perhaps TRBD1 (6 bases). The germline V and J ends were trimmed by 2 bases and 3 bases, with 19 bases remaining between them. This CDR3 contains 17 residues. The germline CDR1 and CDR2 sequences are LGHDT and YNNKEL (reference sequence). The CDR3 region has the DNA TGTGCCAGCAGCCAACCCCTGGGCACACAGGGTGAAGAGACCCAGTACTTC. This encodes CASSQPLGTQGEETQYF.